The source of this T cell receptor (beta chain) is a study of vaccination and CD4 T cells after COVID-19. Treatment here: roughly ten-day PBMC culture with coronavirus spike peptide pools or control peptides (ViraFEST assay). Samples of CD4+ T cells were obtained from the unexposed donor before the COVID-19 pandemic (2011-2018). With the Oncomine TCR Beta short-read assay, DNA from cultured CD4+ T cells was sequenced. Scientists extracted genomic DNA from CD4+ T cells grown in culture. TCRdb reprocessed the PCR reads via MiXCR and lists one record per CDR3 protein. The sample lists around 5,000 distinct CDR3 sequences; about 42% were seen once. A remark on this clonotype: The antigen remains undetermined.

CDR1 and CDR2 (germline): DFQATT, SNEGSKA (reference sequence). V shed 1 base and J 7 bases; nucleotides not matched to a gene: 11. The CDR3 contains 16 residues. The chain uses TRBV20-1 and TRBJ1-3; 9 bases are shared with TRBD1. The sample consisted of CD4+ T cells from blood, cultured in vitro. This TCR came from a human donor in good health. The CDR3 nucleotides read TGCAGTGCTAGAGGACAGGGGACAGGGCCAGAGAACACCATATATTTT. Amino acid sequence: CSARGQGTGPENTIYF.